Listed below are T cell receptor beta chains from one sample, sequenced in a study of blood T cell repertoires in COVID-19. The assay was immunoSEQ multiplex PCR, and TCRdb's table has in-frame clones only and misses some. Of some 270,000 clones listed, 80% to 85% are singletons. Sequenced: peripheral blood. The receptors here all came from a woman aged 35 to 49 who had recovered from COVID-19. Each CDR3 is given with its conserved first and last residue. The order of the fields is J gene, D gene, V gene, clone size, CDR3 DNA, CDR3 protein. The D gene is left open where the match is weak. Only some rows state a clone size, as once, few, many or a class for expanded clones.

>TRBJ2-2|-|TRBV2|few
TGTGCCAGCAGAACTCAGGGGACAATGGCCGGGGAGCTGTTTTTT
CASRTQGTMAGELFF
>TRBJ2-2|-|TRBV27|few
TGTGCCAGCAGCAGGAGGGGCATCGGGGAGCTGTTTTTT
CASSRRGIGELFF
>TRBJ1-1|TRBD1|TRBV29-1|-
TGCAGCGCCCAGGACAGGGGCACTGAAGCTTTCTTT
CSAQDRGTEAFF
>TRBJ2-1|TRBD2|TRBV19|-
TGTGCCAGTAGTTTGAGACTAGCGGGGAAGTACAATGAGCAGTTCTTC
CASSLRLAGKYNEQFF
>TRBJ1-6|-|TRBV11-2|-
TGTGCCAGCAGCGCTCCGGGACACCTGACATCACCCCTCCACTTT
CASSAPGHLTSPLHF
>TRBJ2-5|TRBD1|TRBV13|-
TGTGCCAGCAGCTTAGGCGGCAGGGGGCGAGAGACCCAGTACTTC
CASSLGGRGRETQYF
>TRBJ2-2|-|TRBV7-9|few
TGTGCCAGCAGCTTACGACAGGACGGGGAGCTGTTTTTT
CASSLRQDGELFF
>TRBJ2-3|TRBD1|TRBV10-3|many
TGTGCCATCAGTGAGGACAGGGATAGCGCAGATACGCAGTATTTT
CAISEDRDSADTQYF
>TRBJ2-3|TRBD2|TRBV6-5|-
TGTGCCAGCAGTTACCCCGGACGGGGGGCGCAGTATTTT
CASSYPGRGAQYF
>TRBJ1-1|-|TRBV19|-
TGTGCCAGTAGTTACCAGGGCCAAGCTTTCTTT
CASSYQGQAFF
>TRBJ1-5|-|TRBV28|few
TGTGCCAGCATCTCAGGAGGGGATCAGCCCCAGCATTTT
CASISGGDQPQHF
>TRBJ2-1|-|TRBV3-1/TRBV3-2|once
TGTGCCAGCTCGTCCATGTCGGGCAATGAGCAGTTCTTC
CASSSMSGNEQFF
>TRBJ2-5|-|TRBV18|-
TGTGCCAGCTCACCCGCAGGGAAGGAGACCCAGTACTTC
CASSPAGKETQYF
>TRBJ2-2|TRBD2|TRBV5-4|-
TGTGCCAGCAGCTTGCAGGGTCTAGCGGGGGGTATACCCGGGGAGCTGTTTTTT
CASSLQGLAGGIPGELFF
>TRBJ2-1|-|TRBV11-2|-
TGTGCCAGCAGACAAATCGCAGGGTCCCTAGGAAATGAGCAGTTCTTC
CASRQIAGSLGNEQFF
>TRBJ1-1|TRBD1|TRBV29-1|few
TGCAGCGTTGAAAGGGACAGGGACACTGAAGCTTTCTTT
CSVERDRDTEAFF
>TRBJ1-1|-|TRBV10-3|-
TGTGCCATCAGTGTTGAGAGAAACACTGAAGCTTTCTTT
CAISVERNTEAFF
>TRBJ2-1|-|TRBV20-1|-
TGCAGTGCTAGCGTGACAGAGCAGTTCTTC
CSASVTEQFF
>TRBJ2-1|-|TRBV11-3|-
TGTGCCAGCAGCTTAGTCGGTGATGAGCAGTTCTTC
CASSLVGDEQFF
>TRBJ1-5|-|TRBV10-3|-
TGTGCCATCAGTGAGGGGAGGGCCCAGCCCCAGCATTTT
CAISEGRAQPQHF
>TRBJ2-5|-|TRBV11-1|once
TGTGCCAGCAGCCGCAGGAGGGCAGCACAAGAGACCCAGTACTTC
CASSRRRAAQETQYF